This T cell receptor (beta chain) stems from a study of shared T cell receptors in the human thymus. This table comes from immunoSEQ multiplex PCR, and its TCRdb copy is limited to in-frame clones, with some not included. The sample records hundreds of thousands of clones, approximately 89% being singletons. Germline values: CDR1 KGHSH, CDR2 LQKENI. V was pared by 3 bases and J by 5 bases, with 11 bases between. The CDR3 is 14 amino acids. The data were also submitted as part of a second study, on human thymus T cells. This second study notes: Thymus tissue for the work was resected from patients undergoing corrective heart surgery. Unrelated individuals were reported by related research to share highly overlapping thymic repertoires.

The specimen sequenced was thymocytes. The receptor's source is a boy less than two years old with a congenital heart defect. V is TRBV18 and J is TRBJ1-5, with D tentatively TRBD1 (6 bases). CDR3 region: CASSPRQADQPQHF. DNA for the CDR3: TGTGCCAGCTCACCGCGACAGGCGGATCAGCCCCAGCATTTT.